This T cell receptor (beta chain) originates from a study of PD-L1 blockade in urothelial cancer. Study background: The year 2014 saw patients start atezolizumab, 1,200 mg intravenously every 3 weeks. The study recovered a median of around 140,000 T cells per blood sample. Chemotherapy regimens numbering 0 to 3 had been given to patients. Treatment start was followed by blood analysis at 3 weeks (second dose) and again at 6 weeks.

Data came from immunoSEQ multiplex PCR; TCRdb stores just in-frame clones and leaves some out. The data hold tens of thousands of clones, with about 83% observed a single time. Germline lookup yields CDR1 SGHVS and CDR2 FNYEAQ. This CDR3 is 14 amino acids long. Trimming removed 5 bases from V and 2 bases from J, with 13 bases in between. Time point given: pretreatment peripheral blood. Sample: PBMCs, taken around atezolizumab (anti-PD-L1) treatment. The chain combines TRBV7-6 with TRBJ2-7; possibly TRBD2 for D (5 bases). The TCR originated in a man in his fifties or sixties with urothelial cancer. Here the CDR3 DNA reads TGTGCCAGCAGCCAGCGGCCAGCAACCTACGAGCAGTACTTC. It codes for CASSQRPATYEQYF.